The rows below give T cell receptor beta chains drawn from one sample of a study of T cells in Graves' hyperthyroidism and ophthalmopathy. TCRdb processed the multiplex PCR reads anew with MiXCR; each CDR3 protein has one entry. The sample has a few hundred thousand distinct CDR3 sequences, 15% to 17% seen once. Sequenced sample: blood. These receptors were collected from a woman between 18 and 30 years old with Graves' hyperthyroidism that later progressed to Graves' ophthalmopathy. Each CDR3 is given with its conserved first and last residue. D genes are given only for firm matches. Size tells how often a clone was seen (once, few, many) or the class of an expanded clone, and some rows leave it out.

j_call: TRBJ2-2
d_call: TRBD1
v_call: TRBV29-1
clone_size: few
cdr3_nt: TGCAGCGCCAGACAGGGACGAGCAAACACCGGGGAGCTGTTTTTT
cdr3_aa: CSARQGRANTGELFF

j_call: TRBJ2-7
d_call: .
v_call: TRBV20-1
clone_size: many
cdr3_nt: TGCAGTGAGACCGGGAGTAAATACGAGCAGTACTTC
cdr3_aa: CSETGSKYEQYF

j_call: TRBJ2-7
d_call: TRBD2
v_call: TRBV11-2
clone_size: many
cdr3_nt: TGTGCCAGCAGCTTCGCTAGCGGAACCTACGAGCAGTACTTC
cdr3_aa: CASSFASGTYEQYF

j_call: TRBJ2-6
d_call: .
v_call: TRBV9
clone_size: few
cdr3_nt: TGTGCCAGCAGCGTAGAAACGGTGGGGGCCAACGTCCTGACTTTC
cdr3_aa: CASSVETVGANVLTF

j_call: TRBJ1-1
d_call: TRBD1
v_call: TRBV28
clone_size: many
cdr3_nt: TGTGCCGTCCAGGGGGAGAACACTGAAGCTTTCTTT
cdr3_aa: CAVQGENTEAFF

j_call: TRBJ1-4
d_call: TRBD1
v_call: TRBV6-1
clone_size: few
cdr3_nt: TGTGCCAGCAGCCCAGGGGGACAGGATGAAAAACTGTTTTTT
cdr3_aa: CASSPGGQDEKLFF

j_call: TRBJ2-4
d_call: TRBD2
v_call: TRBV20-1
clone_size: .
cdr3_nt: TGCAGTGCGGGACTAGCGGGAGCCCAGTACATTCAGTACTTC
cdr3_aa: CSAGLAGAQYIQYF

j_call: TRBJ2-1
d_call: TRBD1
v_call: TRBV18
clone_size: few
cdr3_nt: TGTGCCAGCTCACCCCGGGACAGGGAGTACAATGAGCAGTTCTTC
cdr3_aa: CASSPRDREYNEQFF

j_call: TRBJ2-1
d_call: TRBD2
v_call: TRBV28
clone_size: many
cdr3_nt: TGTGCCAGCAGTGTACTAGCGGGTGGATACAATGAGCAGTTCTTC
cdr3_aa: CASSVLAGGYNEQFF

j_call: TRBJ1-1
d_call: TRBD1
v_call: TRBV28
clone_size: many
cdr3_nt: TGTGCCAGCAGTTCCTCTGGACAGGTCGAAGCTTTCTTT
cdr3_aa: CASSSSGQVEAFF

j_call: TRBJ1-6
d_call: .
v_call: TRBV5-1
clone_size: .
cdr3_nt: TGCGCCAGCAGCTTGGATCGGGCTTATAATTCACCCCTCCACTTT
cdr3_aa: CASSLDRAYNSPLHF

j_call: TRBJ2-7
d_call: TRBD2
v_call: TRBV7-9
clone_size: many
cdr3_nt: TGTGCCAGCAGCGGCGAACTAGCGGCACACTACGAGCAGTACTTC
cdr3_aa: CASSGELAAHYEQYF

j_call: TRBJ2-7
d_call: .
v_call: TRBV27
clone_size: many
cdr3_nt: TGTGCCAGCAGTTTCCAAGCGGTCTCCTACGAGCAGTACTTC
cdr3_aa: CASSFQAVSYEQYF

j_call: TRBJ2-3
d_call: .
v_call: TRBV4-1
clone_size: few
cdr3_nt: TGCGCCAGCAGCTCAGACGGGGTTGGTACAGATACGCAGTATTTT
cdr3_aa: CASSSDGVGTDTQYF

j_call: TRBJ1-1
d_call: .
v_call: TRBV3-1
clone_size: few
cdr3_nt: TGTGCCAGCAGCCAAGATCCGTGGCAGGGTCAAACTGAAGCTTCCTTT
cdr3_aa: CASSQDPWQGQTEASF

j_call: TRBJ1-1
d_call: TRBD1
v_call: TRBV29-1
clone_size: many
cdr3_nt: TGCAGCGTTGAGGACAGGTCCCCCGAAGCTTTCTTT
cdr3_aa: CSVEDRSPEAFF

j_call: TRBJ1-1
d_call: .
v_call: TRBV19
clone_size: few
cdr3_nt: TGTGCCAGTAGTCCCGGAAAGGAGGGCGGGTACACTGAAGCTTTCTTT
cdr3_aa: CASSPGKEGGYTEAFF

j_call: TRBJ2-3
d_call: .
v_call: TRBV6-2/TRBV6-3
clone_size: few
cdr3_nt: TGTGCCAGCAGTTACTGGACACTAACACGTAGCACAGATACGCAGTATTTT
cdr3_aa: CASSYWTLTRSTDTQYF

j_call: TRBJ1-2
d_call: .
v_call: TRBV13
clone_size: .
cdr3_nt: TGTGCCAGCAGCTTAGCAGGAAATGGCTCCACCTTC
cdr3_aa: CASSLAGNGSTF

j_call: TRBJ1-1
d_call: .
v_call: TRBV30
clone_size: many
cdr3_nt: TGTGCCTGGGCACACACCCAAAACACTGAAGCTTTCTTT
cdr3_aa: CAWAHTQNTEAFF

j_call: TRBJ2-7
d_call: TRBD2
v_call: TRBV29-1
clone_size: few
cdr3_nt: TGCAGCGTTGACACTAGCGGGAGTCGCGAGCAGTACTTC
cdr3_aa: CSVDTSGSREQYF

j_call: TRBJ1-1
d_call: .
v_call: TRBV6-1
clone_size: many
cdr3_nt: TGTGCCAGCAGTTACGGTATTCGGGGAGGGGAAGCTTTCTTT
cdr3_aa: CASSYGIRGGEAFF

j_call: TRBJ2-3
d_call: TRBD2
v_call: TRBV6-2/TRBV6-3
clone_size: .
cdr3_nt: TGTGCCAGCAGTCAATTCGGACTAGCGAGCACAGATACGCAGTATTTT
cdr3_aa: CASSQFGLASTDTQYF

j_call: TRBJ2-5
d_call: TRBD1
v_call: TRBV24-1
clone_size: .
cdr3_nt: TGTGCCACCAGTGATTGGACAGGGGGGGAGACCCAGTACTTC
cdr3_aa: CATSDWTGGETQYF

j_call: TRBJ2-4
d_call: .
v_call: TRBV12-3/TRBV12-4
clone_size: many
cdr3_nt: TGTGCCAGCAGCCAAAGCCTATGGGTAGCCAAAAACATTCAGTACTTC
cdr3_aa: CASSQSLWVAKNIQYF

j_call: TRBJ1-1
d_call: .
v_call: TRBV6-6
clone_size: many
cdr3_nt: TGTGCCAGCAGTTACAGCCGGCCGAACACTGAAGCTTTCTTT
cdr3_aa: CASSYSRPNTEAFF

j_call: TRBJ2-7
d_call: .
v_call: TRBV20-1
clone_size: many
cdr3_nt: TGCAGTGCTCACGGCGCGGGCTCTCCCTCCTACGAGCAGTACTTC
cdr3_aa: CSAHGAGSPSYEQYF

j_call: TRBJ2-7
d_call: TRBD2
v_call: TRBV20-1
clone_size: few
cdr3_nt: TGCAGTGCTACCCCTCGGACTAGCGCTACCACTTACGAGCAGTACTTC
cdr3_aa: CSATPRTSATTYEQYF

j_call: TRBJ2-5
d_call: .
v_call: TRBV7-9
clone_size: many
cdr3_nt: TGTGCCAGCAGCCCGAAAGGAGGGGGGACCAAAGAGACCCAGTACTTC
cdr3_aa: CASSPKGGGTKETQYF

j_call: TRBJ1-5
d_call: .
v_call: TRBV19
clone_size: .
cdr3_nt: TGTGCCAGTAGTGTTGCGCCAAATCAGCCCCAGCATTTT
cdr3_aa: CASSVAPNQPQHF

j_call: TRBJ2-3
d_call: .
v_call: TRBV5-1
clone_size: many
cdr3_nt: TGCGCCAGCAGCTTGGTTGGGACGAGCACAGATACGCAGTATTTT
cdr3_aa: CASSLVGTSTDTQYF

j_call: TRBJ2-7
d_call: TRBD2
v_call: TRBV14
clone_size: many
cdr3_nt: TGTGCCAGCAGCCCCCAGCGGGACTACGAGCAGTACTTC
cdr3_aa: CASSPQRDYEQYF

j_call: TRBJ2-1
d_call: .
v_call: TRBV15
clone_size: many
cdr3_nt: TGTGCCACCAGCAGAGAGTGGCCCAACAATGAGCAGTTCTTC
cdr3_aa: CATSREWPNNEQFF

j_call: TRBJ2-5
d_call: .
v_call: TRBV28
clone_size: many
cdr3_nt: TGTGCCAGCAACACCGGTTGGGGGGCCACCCAAGAGACCCAGTACTTC
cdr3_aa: CASNTGWGATQETQYF

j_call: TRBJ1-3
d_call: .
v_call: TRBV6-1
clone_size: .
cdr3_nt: TGTGCCAGCAGTGAAGCGCGCGGGGCTTCTGGAAACACCATATATTTT
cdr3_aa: CASSEARGASGNTIYF

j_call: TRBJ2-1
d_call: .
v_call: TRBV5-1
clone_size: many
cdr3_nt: TGCGCCAGCAGCTTAGGCACGACGGGGAGCTCCTACAATGAGCAGTTCTTC
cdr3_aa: CASSLGTTGSSYNEQFF

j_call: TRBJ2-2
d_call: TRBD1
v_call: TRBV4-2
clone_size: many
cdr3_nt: TGTGCCAGCAGCCAGGGGGACAGGAACACCGGGGAGCTGTTTTTT
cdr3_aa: CASSQGDRNTGELFF

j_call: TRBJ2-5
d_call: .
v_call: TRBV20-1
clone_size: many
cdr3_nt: TGCAGTGCTAGACAGGGAGGCCAAGAGACCCAGTACTTC
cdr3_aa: CSARQGGQETQYF

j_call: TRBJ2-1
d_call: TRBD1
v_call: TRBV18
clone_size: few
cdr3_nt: TGTGCCAGCTCACCACCGGGGGACAGGGGATACAATGAGCAGTTCTTC
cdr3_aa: CASSPPGDRGYNEQFF

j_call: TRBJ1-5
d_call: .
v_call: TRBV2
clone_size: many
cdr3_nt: TGTGCCAGCAGTGAATCGGGGTTCAATCAGCCCCAGCATTTT
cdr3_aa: CASSESGFNQPQHF

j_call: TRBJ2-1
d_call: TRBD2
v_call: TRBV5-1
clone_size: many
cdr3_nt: TGCGCCAGCAGCTTGGCTGGGGGGGGTATCTTTGGGAATGAGCAGTTCTTC
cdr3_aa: CASSLAGGGIFGNEQFF

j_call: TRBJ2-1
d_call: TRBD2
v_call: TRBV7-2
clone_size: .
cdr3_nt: TGTGCCATCGAGCGGGAGGGCCGGGGGATAAATGAGCAGTTCTTC
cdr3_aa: CAIEREGRGINEQFF

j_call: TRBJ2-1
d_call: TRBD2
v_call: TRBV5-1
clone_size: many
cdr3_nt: TGCGCCAGCAGCTTGGTCCTAGCGGGAAGCAATGAGCAGTTCTTC
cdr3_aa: CASSLVLAGSNEQFF

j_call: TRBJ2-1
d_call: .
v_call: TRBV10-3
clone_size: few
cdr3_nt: TGTGCCATCAGTGAACCGGGACTGAGGACGAACAATGAGCAGTTCTTC
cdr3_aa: CAISEPGLRTNNEQFF

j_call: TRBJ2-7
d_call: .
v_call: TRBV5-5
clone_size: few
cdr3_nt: TGTGCCAGCAGTTTAGGCCGGTTCGGCGAGCAGTACTTC
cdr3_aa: CASSLGRFGEQYF

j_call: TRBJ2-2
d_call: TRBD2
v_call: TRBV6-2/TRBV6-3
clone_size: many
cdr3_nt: TGTGCCAGCAGTTCCGGACTAGCGGCCGGGGAGCTGTTTTTT
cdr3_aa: CASSSGLAAGELFF

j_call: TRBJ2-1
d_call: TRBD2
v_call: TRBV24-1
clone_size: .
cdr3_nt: TGTGCCACCAGTGATTCCCTACTAGCGGGAGGGTTCAATGAGCAGTTCTTC
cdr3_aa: CATSDSLLAGGFNEQFF

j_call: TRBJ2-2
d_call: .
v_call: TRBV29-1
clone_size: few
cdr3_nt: TGCAGCGTTGGCGACACGAACACCGGGGAGCTGTTTTTT
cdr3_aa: CSVGDTNTGELFF

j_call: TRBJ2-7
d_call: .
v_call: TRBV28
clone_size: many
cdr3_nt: TGTGCCAGCAGTAGTCGCCTGGCTGACGAGCAGTACTTC
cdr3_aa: CASSSRLADEQYF

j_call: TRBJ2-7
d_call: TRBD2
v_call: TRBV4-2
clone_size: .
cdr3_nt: TGTGCCAGCAGCCAAGATCCACTAGCGGGAGGGCCGCCGTACTTC
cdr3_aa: CASSQDPLAGGPPYF

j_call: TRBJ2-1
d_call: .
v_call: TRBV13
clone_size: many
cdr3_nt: TGTGCCAGCAGCTCTCCCCTATTGTCGGGACCAAATGAGCAGTTCTTC
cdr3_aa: CASSSPLLSGPNEQFF

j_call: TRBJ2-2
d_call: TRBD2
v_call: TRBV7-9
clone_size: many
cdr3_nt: TGTGCCAGCAGCTTAGCCTGGACTAGCGGGAGGGCCGCGAACACCGGGGAGCTGTTTTTT
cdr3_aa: CASSLAWTSGRAANTGELFF

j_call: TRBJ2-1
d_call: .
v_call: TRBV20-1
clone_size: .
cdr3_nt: TGCAGTGCTAGACCCGGTGCGGGACGCGAGCAGTTCTTC
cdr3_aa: CSARPGAGREQFF

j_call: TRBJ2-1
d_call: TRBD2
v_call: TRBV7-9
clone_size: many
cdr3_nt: TGTGCCAGCAGCTCCGTAGCGGGAGGGCCGAGAAATGAGCAGTTCTTC
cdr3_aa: CASSSVAGGPRNEQFF